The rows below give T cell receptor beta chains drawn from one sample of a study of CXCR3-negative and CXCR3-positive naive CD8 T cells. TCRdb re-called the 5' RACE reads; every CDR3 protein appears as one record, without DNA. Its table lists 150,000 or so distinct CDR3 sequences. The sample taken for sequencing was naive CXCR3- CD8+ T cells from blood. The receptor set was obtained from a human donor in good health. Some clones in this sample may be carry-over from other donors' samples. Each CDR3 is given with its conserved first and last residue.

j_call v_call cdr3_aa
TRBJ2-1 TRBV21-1 CASRIIAGDSYNEQFF
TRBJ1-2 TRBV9 CASSVLDPGLGYTF
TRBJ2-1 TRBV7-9 CASSLAGTPNEQFF
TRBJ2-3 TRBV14 CASSQDYFQRGGVADTQYF
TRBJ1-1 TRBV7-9 CASSVVSAGTENTEAFF
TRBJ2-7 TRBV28 CASSQRLSSYEQYF
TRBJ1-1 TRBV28 CASRGGRVNTEAFF
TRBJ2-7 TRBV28 CASSFWTGGSSYEQYF
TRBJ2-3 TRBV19 CASKIISGSTDTQYF
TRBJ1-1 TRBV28 CASSLLRRTGRGTEAFF
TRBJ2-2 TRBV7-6 CASSLVRQGQLGELFF
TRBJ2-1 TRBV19 CASSIVPGRNEQFF
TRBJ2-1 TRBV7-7 CASSASGTSRWDEQFF
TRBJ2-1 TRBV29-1 CSEWDFYNEQFF
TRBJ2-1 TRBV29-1 CSVPISGRLGNGQFF
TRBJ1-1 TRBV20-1 CSARDLGGVNFEAFF
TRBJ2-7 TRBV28 CASSPMTRTYEQYF